These 21 T cell receptor beta chains came from one sample sequenced in a study of T cells in Graves' hyperthyroidism and ophthalmopathy. Amplification of TCR beta CDR3 regions used RNA as the template. During a first-round RT-PCR of the TCR CDR3, the HTBI primer set was used. From the multiplex PCR reads, TCRdb called clonotypes with MiXCR, one entry per CDR3 protein. The sample lists fewer than 300,000 distinct CDR3 sequences, less than 30% occurring once. The sample consisted of blood. These receptor sequences come from a man in his forties or fifties with Graves' hyperthyroidism that later progressed to Graves' ophthalmopathy.

V is TRBV6-1 and J is TRBJ2-7; 13 bases are shared with TRBD2. J lost 2 bases, V lost 3 bases, and 7 bases had no gene match. CDR3 length equals 17 residues. Germline values: CDR1 MNHNS, CDR2 SASEGT. The CDR3 sequence: CASSEPLGLAGTYEQYF. The CDR3 coding sequence is TGTGCCAGCAGTGAGCCCCTGGGACTAGCGGGGACCTACGAGCAGTACTTC.

This rearrangement joins TRBV28 to TRBJ1-2, with a possible D match to TRBD1 (5 bases). V was pared by 6 bases and J by 4 bases, with 15 bases between. The CDR3 is 14 residues long. The germline CDR1 and CDR2 sequences are MDHEN and SYDVKM. The CDR3 DNA is TGTGCCAGCAGCCCCCGGGACGGCATCTATGGCTACACCTTC. The encoded protein is CASSPRDGIYGYTF.

This clonotype was observed at least ten times. This chain uses TRBV2 with TRBJ1-2; 9 nucleotides align to TRBD1. V gave up 6 bases and J gave up 6 bases; unmatched junction bases: 5. The CDR3 has 13 residues. In germline, CDR1 is SNHLY, CDR2 FYNNEI. This chain's CDR3 is CASRIQGANGYTF. DNA for the CDR3: TGTGCCAGCAGGATACAGGGGGCAAATGGCTACACCTTC.

This clonotype was seen more than once but under ten times. The gene calls are TRBV6-2 or TRBV6-3 and TRBJ2-7, with 9 bases aligning to TRBD1. The CDR3 extends over 14 amino acids. In germline, CDR1 is MNHEY, CDR2 SVGEGT. The J segment lost 2 bases and the V segment lost 8 bases, leaving 7 bases of the junction unmatched. In DNA form, the CDR3 reads TGTGCCAGCGGGCGGACAGGGGTCGCCTACGAGCAGTACTTC. This gives the protein CASGRTGVAYEQYF.

This clonotype was picked up many times. This chain connects TRBV7-2 to TRBJ2-5; no clear D gene. V dropped 2 bases and J dropped 3 bases, with 4 bases sitting between them. The germline gives CDR1 SGHTA, CDR2 FQGNSA. This CDR3 is built from 12 residues. In DNA form, the CDR3 reads TGTGCCAGCAGCTTATGGAAAGAGACCCAGTACTTC. Translated: CASSLWKETQYF.

This chain connects TRBV6-4 to TRBJ2-5; 12 bases map to TRBD2. Looked up from germline, CDR1 is MRHNA and CDR2 is SNTAGT. The ends lost 3 bases at V and 6 bases at J; junction bases unmatched: 5. This CDR3 spans 15 amino acids. CDR3 nucleotide sequence: TGTGCCAGCAGTGAGGGACTAGCGGGTGCGAAGACCCAGTACTTC. This translates into CASSEGLAGAKTQYF.

This chain links TRBV2 with TRBJ2-7; 8 positions agree with TRBD1. After removal of 8 bases from V and 3 bases from J, the junction contained 9 bases not matched to a gene. This CDR3 has 14 amino acids. Germline V gene sequence: CDR1 SNHLY, CDR2 FYNNEI. CDR3 in amino acids: CASAKDRGDYEQYF. The CDR3 region has the DNA TGTGCCAGCGCGAAAGACAGGGGCGACTACGAGCAGTACTTC.

This clonotype was detected once. The chain has TRBV7-2 and TRBJ2-7; 12 nucleotides agree with TRBD2. There are 17 residues in the CDR3. Germline CDR1 SGHTA, CDR2 FQGNSA. V shed 0 bases, J shed 6 bases, and the junction held 9 bases outside the gene matches. This chain's CDR3 is CASSLAPLAGGPIEQYF. CDR3 in DNA: TGTGCCAGCAGCTTAGCCCCTCTAGCGGGGGGGCCAATCGAGCAGTACTTC.

This clonotype was counted many times. The V and J genes are TRBV3-1 and TRBJ2-7; 11 bases map to TRBD2. Losses at the gene ends were 1 base for V and 5 bases for J; bases not matched to a gene: 4. The CDR3 contains 15 residues. Germline V gene lookup returns CDR1 LGHDT and CDR2 YNNKEL (reference sequence). CDR3 DNA sequence: TGTGCCAGCAGCCAAGCGTCGACTAGCGGGAACGAGCAGTACTTC. This encodes CASSQASTSGNEQYF.

The chain employs TRBV30 and TRBJ1-1; 8 bases fit TRBD1. The V gene end was trimmed by 5 bases and the J gene end by 5 bases; junction bases not matched to a gene: 13. The CDR3 extends over 15 amino acids. Per the germline V gene, CDR1 is GTSNPN and CDR2 is SVGIG (reference sequence). The CDR3 sequence: CAWDNGQGPRTEAFF. DNA of the CDR3: TGTGCCTGGGACAACGGACAGGGACCGCGGACTGAAGCTTTCTTT. Filled out from reference TRBV30 and TRBJ1-1, the complete variable domain reads SQTIHQWPATLVQPVGSPLSLECTVEGTSNPNLYWYRQAAGRGLQLLFYSVGIGQISSEVPQNLSASRPQDRQFILSSKKLLLSDSGFYLCAWDNGQGPRTEAFFGQGTRLTVV.

The chain couples TRBV28 to TRBJ1-1, with D possibly matching TRBD1 (6 bases). Germline V gene lookup returns CDR1 MDHEN and CDR2 SYDVKM. The V end lost 5 bases, the J end lost 6 bases, and 10 bases lay between the germline ends. The CDR3 sequence is 12 residues long. The CDR3 sequence: CASSKYRAEAFF. CDR3 DNA: TGTGCCAGCAGTAAATACAGGGCTGAAGCTTTCTTT.

This clonotype was detected many times. J is TRBJ1-3 and V is TRBV6-5, with a weak D call TRBD1 (6 bases). Germline CDR1 and CDR2: MNHEY and SVGAGI. The length of the CDR3 is 16 residues. V was pared by 0 bases and J by 0 bases, with 9 bases between. The CDR3 spells CASSYSKGGSGNTIYF. The DNA for the CDR3 is TGTGCCAGCAGTTACTCGAAGGGGGGCTCTGGAAACACCATATATTTT.

This clonotype was recorded many times. The chain couples TRBV3-1 to TRBJ1-1; 11 bases align to TRBD1. The CDR3 spans 15 residues. Per the germline V gene, CDR1 is LGHDT and CDR2 is YNNKEL (reference sequence). J was trimmed by 9 bases and V by 0 bases; bases with no gene match: 6. CDR3 protein: CASSQDLRTGGKAFF. The CDR3 bases are TGTGCCAGCAGCCAAGACCTACGGACAGGGGGCAAAGCTTTCTTT.

This clonotype showed up many times. The rearrangement links TRBV6-1 to TRBJ1-1, with D maybe TRBD1 (5 bases). The germline V gene encodes CDR1 MNHNS and CDR2 SASEGT. This CDR3 spans 13 amino acids. V gave up 6 bases and J gave up 1 base, with 9 bases separating them. The CDR3 coding sequence is TGTGCCAGCAGGACAGCTCAGAACACTGAAGCTTTCTTT. Protein sequence: CASRTAQNTEAFF.

This clonotype was counted ten times or more. The V gene is TRBV28, the J gene TRBJ2-7; 12 bases fit TRBD2. CDR1 is MDHEN, CDR2 SYDVKM, per germline. Germline trimming cut 5 bases from V and 5 bases from J; bases unmatched to any gene: 10. The CDR3 spans 16 residues. This CDR3 is CASSLPGLAGTHEQYF. The CDR3 DNA sequence: TGTGCCAGCAGTCTCCCAGGACTAGCGGGAACCCACGAGCAGTACTTC. The full variable domain, its missing parts supplied by reference TRBV28 and TRBJ2-7, is DVKVTQSSRYLVKRTGEKVFLECVQDMDHENMFWYRQDPGLGLRLIYFSYDVKMKEKGDIPEGYSVSREKKERFSLILESASTNQTSMYLCASSLPGLAGTHEQYFGPGTRLTVT.

This clonotype was seen many times. The chain is built from TRBV7-3 and TRBJ2-2; 7 bases map to TRBD2. Trimming at V came to 5 bases and at J to 6 bases, leaving 9 bases not matched to a gene. This CDR3 comprises 15 residues. CDR1 is SGHTA, CDR2 FQGTGA, per germline. The chain's CDR3 is CASSPPSGMAGELFF. In DNA form, the CDR3 reads TGTGCCAGCAGCCCGCCTAGCGGCATGGCCGGGGAGCTGTTTTTT.

This clonotype was observed many times. The chain links TRBV7-8 to TRBJ2-7; TRBD1 matches 12 bases. V was pared by 6 bases and J by 3 bases, with 9 bases of the junction left unmatched. The CDR3 covers 16 residues. CDR1 SGHVS and CDR2 FQNEAQ come from the germline V gene. As DNA, the CDR3 is TGTGCCAGCAGAAAAAGCGGGACAGGGGGCAACTACGAGCAGTACTTC. It specifies CASRKSGTGGNYEQYF.

This clonotype was seen ten or more times. The chain combines TRBV18 with TRBJ2-5; TRBD1 matches at 7 bases. The CDR3 totals 13 residues. With V trimmed by 5 bases and J by 4 bases, 4 bases remained unmatched. Germline-derived CDR1 and CDR2 are KGHSH and LQKENI. CDR3 sequence: CASSTDRAETQYF. CDR3 coding DNA: TGTGCCAGCTCAACCGACAGGGCAGAGACCCAGTACTTC. The whole variable domain, remainder taken from reference TRBV18 and TRBJ2-5, is NAGVMQNPRHLVRRRGQEARLRCSPMKGHSHVYWYRQLPEEGLKFMVYLQKENIIDESGMPKERFSAEFPKEGPSILRIQQVVRGDSAAYFCASSTDRAETQYFGPGTRLLVL.

The chain recombines TRBV20-1 with TRBJ2-7; D might be TRBD2 (7 bases). Germline CDR1 is DFQATT and CDR2 is SNEGSKA (reference sequence). CDR3 size: 14 residues. Trimming cost V 2 bases and J 5 bases, with 16 bases left between them. The chain's CDR3 is CSARPGGRGDEQYF. In nucleotides, the CDR3 is TGCAGTGCTAGACCCGGGGGGAGGGGGGACGAGCAGTACTTC.

This clonotype came up many times. This chain links TRBV12-3 or TRBV12-4 with TRBJ2-7; 9 nucleotides match TRBD2. The CDR3 extends over 15 amino acids. Unmatched junction bases numbered 4, after V lost 2 bases and J lost 2 bases. CDR3 nucleotides: TGTGCCAGCAGTTTATTAGCTAGCGGGGCCTACGAGCAGTACTTC. This gives the protein CASSLLASGAYEQYF.

This clonotype was detected a few times. J is TRBJ2-2 and V is TRBV20-1; 9 bases are shared with TRBD2. With 0 bases clipped from V and 3 bases from J, the junction kept 17 bases outside the gene matches. The CDR3 covers 20 residues. From germline, CDR1 is DFQATT and CDR2 SNEGSKA (reference sequence). The CDR3 DNA reads as TGCAGTGCTAGAGATAGGGATAGCGGGAGTAGGTTGCTAGACACCGGGGAGCTGTTTTTT. This codes for CSARDRDSGSRLLDTGELFF.